The present T cell receptor (beta chain) was sequenced within a study of OX40 agonist ivuxolimab in advanced cancers. Turning to the overall study: Ivuxolimab was a fully human IgG2 agonistic monoclonal antibody targeting the costimulatory receptor OX40 (CD134). In the dose-escalation cohort, 65% to 85% of patients were male, and the mean age was 60 years with a range of roughly 23 to 79. Patients were allowed to have had prior anti-PD-1, anti-PD-L1 or anti-CTLA-4 therapy, and approximately 40% of the dose-escalation patients had previously received checkpoint inhibitors. Partial responses occurred in three dose-escalation patients: two with cutaneous melanoma and one with hepatocellular carcinoma. Peripheral TCRbeta sequencing aimed to test whether ivuxolimab altered TCR sequence diversity and caused clonal T-cell expansion. Intravenous ivuxolimab was administered to patients every 2 weeks at six dose levels: 0.01, 0.1, 0.3, 1.5, 3 and 10 mg/kg. Of the roughly 54 dose-escalation patients, hepatocellular carcinoma was present in some 19, melanoma in about 15, renal cell carcinoma in 9 and head and neck cancer in 9. The paper describes the monotherapy dose-escalation part (N = 52 patients) of the phase I trial of ivuxolimab.

On the study overall, not on this receptor specifically: On average, CD8+ T cells showed more expanded clones than CD4+ T cells after ivuxolimab. At doses from 0.1 to 3.0 mg/kg, clonal expansion was seen in both CD4+ and CD8+ blood T cells between baseline and week 6. Low levels of normalized T-cell clonal expansion were also seen in some patients who did not respond. Partial responders in the 0.1-3.0 mg/kg groups had among the lowest normalized peripheral clonal expansion, especially among CD8+ T cells. Antigen specificity was not determined for the clonally expanded peripheral T cells.

This clone was found a few times. The antigen it binds to is not known. Per-nucleotide qualities are absent, and no much larger clonotype sits a single base away. Patients with a history of autoimmune disease or receiving systemic immunosuppression were excluded from the trial. In every dose cohort, peripheral blood was drawn for TCR sequencing at baseline, cycle 4 day 1, and cycle 7 day 1. Samples were obtained from an open-label, multicenter, first-in-human phase I dose-escalation trial of ivuxolimab. Adults with locally advanced or metastatic melanoma, renal cell carcinoma, hepatocellular carcinoma or head and neck squamous cell carcinoma were enrolled in the trial. Before TCR sequencing, CD4+ T cells and CD8+ T cells were sorted from peripheral blood as separate populations. Genomic DNA was isolated from the sorted cells so that the TCRbeta CDR3 region could be sequenced. TCRbeta CDR3 regions were sequenced using the immunoSEQ Assay. TCRdb holds this immuneACCESS table with in-frame rearrangements only. Some clones are missing; in checked studies, unresolved V genes explain under half, and the rest has no known cause. This sample is represented by tens of thousands of clones; 80% of them were singletons. Of the sample, around 6.8% is held by the ten largest clones.

The sequencing here drew on CD4+ or CD8+ T cells sorted from blood, taken in a trial of the OX40 agonist ivuxolimab. The source of this sequence is an adult with an advanced solid tumor such as melanoma, head and neck, liver or kidney cancer.

The sequenced DNA is TGTGCCAGCAGCCTCATGGAGGAAAAACTGTTTTTT. This encodes CASSLMEEKLFF. The chain links TRBV7-9 with TRBJ1-4, with no reliable assignment of the D segment. CDR1 and CDR2 were assigned from the germline V gene (reference sequence) as SEHNR and FQNEAQ. The CDR3, cysteine through phenylalanine, is 12 amino acids long. Only the CDR3 DNA stays, 36 bases, in frame from base 1. V and J are truncated by 5 bases and 8 bases respectively, leaving an intervening sequence of 9 bases.